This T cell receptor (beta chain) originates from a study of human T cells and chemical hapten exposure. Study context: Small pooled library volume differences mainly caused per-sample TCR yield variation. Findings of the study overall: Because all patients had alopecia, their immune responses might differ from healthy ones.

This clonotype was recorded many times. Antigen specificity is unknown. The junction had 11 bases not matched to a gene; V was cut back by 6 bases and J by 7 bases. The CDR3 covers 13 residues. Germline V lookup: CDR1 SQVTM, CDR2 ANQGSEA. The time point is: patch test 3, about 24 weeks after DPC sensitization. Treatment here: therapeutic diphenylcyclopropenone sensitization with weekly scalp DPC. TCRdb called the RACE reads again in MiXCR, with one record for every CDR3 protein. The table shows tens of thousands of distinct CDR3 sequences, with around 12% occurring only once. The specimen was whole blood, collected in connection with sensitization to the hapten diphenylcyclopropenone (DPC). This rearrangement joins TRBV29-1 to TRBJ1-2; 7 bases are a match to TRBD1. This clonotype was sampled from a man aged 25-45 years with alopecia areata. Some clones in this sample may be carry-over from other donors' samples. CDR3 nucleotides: TGCAGCGTGTCGTCCGACAGGGAACGTGGCTACACCTTC. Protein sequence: CSVSSDRERGYTF.